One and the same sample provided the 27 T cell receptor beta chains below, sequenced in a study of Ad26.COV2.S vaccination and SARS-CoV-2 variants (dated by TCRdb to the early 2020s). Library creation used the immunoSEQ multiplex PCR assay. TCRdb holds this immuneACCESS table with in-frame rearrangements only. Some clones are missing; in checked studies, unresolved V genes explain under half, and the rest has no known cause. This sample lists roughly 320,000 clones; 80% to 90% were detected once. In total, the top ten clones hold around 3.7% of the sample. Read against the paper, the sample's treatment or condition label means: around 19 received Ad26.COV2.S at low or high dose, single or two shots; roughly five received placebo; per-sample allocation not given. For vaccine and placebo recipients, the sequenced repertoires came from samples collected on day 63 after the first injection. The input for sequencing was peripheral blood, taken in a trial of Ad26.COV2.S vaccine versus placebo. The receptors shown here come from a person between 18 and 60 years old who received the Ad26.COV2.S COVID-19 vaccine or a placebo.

In DNA, the CDR3 is TGTGCCAGCAGCTTAATAGCGGGGGGGAATGAGCAGTTCTTC. Amino acids: CASSLIAGGNEQFF. The chain uses TRBV7-2 and TRBJ2-1; 11 positions match TRBD2. V shed 2 bases, J shed 7 bases, and the junction held 1 base outside the gene matches. Looked up from germline, CDR1 is SGHTA and CDR2 is FQGNSA. This CDR3 comprises 14 residues.

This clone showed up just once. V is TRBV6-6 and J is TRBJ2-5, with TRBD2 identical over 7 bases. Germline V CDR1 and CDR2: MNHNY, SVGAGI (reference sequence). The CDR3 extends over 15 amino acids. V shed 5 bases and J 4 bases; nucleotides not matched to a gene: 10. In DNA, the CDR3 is TGTGCCAGCAGTAGGGAGGGGCCCTCCGGAGAGACCCAGTACTTC. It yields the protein CASSREGPSGETQYF.

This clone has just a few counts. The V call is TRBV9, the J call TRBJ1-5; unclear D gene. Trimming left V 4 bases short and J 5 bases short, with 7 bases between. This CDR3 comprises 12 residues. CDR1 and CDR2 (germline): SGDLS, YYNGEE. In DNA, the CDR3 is TGTGCCAGCAGCCCCCGGGATCAGCCCCAGCATTTT. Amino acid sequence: CASSPRDQPQHF.

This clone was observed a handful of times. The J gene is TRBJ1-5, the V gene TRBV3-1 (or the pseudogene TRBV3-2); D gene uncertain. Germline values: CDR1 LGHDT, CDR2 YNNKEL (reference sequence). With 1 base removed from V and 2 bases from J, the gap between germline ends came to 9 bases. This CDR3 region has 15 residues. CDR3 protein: CASSQGVGGNQPQHF. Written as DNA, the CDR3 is TGTGCCAGCAGCCAAGGGGTTGGGGGCAATCAGCCCCAGCATTTT.

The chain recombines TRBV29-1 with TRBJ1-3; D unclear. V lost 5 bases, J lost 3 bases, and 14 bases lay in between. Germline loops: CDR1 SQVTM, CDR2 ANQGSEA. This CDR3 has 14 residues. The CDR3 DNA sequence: TGCAGCGTTACCCAGACGGGTGTTGGAAACACCATATATTTT. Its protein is CSVTQTGVGNTIYF.

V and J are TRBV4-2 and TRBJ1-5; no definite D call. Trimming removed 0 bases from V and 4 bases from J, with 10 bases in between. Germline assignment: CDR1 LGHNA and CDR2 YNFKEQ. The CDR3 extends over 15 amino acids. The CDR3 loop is CASSQEDGPNQPQHF. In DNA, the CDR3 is TGTGCCAGCAGCCAAGAGGACGGACCAAATCAGCCCCAGCATTTT.

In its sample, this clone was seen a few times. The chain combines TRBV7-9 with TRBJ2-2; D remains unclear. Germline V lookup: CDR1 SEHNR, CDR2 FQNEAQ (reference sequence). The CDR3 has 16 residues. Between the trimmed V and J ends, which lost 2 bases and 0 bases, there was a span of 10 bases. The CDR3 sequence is CASSLWVTANTGELFF. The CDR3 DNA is TGTGCCAGCAGCTTATGGGTAACCGCGAACACCGGGGAGCTGTTTTTT.

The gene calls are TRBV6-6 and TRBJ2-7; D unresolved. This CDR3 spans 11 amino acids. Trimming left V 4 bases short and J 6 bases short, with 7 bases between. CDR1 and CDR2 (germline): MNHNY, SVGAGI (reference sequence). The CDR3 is CASSSDSEQYF. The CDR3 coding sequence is TGTGCCAGCAGTTCCGACTCCGAGCAGTACTTC.

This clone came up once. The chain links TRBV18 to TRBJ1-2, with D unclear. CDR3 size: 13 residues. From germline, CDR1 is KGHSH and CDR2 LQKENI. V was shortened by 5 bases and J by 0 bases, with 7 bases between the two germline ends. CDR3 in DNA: TGTGCCAGCTCAACCGCAGCTAACTATGGCTACACCTTC. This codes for CASSTAANYGYTF. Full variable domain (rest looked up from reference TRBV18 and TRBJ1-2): NAGVMQNPRHLVRRRGQEARLRCSPMKGHSHVYWYRQLPEEGLKFMVYLQKENIIDESGMPKERFSAEFPKEGPSILRIQQVVRGDSAAYFCASSTAANYGYTFGSGTRLTVV.

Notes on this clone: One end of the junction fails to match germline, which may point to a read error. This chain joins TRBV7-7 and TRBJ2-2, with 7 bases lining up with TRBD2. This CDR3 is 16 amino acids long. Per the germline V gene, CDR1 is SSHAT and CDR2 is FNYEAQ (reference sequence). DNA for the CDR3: TGTGCTAGCAGCCCCCGGGTAGCGGGGAACACCGGGGAGCTGTTTTTT. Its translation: CASSPRVAGNTGELFF.

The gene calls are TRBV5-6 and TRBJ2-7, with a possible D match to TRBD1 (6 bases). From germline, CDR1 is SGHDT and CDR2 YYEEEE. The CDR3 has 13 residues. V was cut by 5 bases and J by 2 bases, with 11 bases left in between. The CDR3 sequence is CASSYRDTYEQYF. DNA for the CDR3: TGTGCCAGCAGTTACAGGGATACCTACGAGCAGTACTTC.

Here the CDR3 reads CASNPTPIMREQYF. As DNA, the CDR3 is TGTGCCAGCAACCCCACCCCTATCATGCGCGAGCAGTACTTC. The rearrangement uses TRBV27 and TRBJ2-7, with D hard to call. This CDR3 region has 14 residues. V dropped 7 bases and J dropped 6 bases, with 19 bases sitting between them. CDR1 MNHEY and CDR2 SMNVEV come from the germline V gene (reference sequence).

In DNA, the CDR3 is TGTGCCAGCAGCCCTAGGCGGCGAGGGGGCTACACCTTC. Its translation is CASSPRRRGGYTF. The chain combines TRBV5-6 with TRBJ1-2, with D unresolved. This CDR3 region has 13 residues. V was trimmed by 4 bases and J by 8 bases, leaving 15 bases between them. Germline-derived CDR1 and CDR2 are SGHDT and YYEEEE. The full variable domain, in which reference TRBV5-6 and TRBJ1-2 provide the parts outside the CDR3, is DAGVTQSPTHLIKTRGQQVTLRCSPKSGHDTVSWYQQALGQGPQFIFQYYEEEERQRGNFPDRFSGHQFPNYSSELNVNALLLGDSALYLCASSPRRRGGYTFGSGTRLTVV.

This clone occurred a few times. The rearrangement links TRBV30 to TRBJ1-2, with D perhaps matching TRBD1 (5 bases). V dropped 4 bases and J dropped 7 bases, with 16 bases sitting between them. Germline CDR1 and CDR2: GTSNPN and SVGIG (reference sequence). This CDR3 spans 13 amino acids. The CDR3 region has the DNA TGTGCCTGGAAAAAGGGGAGGTTGAGTGGCTACACCTTC. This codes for CAWKKGRLSGYTF.

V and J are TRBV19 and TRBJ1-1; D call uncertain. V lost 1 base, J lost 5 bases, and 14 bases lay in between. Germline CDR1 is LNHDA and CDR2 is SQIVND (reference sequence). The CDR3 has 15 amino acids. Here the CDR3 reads CASSIVARAQTEAFF. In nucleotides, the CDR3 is TGTGCCAGTAGTATAGTCGCCCGGGCCCAGACTGAAGCTTTCTTT.

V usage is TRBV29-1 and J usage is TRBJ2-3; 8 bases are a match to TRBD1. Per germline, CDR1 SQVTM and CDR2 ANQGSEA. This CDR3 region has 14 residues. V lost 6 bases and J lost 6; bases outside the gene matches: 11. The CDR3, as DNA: TGCAGCGTAGCAACAGGGGGTCCCATGGATACGCAGTATTTT. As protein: CSVATGGPMDTQYF.

CDR3 DNA: TGTGCCAGCAGCTTAGCCTTCACAAATCAGCCCCAGCATTTT. As protein: CASSLAFTNQPQHF. The V gene is TRBV7-2, the J gene TRBJ1-5; D gene uncertain. The germline V and J ends were trimmed by 0 bases and 4 bases, with 7 bases remaining between them. The CDR3 consists of 14 residues. CDR1 is SGHTA, CDR2 FQGNSA, per germline.

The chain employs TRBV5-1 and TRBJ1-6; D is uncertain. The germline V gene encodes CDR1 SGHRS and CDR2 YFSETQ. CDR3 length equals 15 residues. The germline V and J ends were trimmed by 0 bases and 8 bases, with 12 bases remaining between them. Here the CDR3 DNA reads TGCGCCAGCAGCTTGGAGACCGGTATTGATTCACCCCTCCACTTT. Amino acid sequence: CASSLETGIDSPLHF.

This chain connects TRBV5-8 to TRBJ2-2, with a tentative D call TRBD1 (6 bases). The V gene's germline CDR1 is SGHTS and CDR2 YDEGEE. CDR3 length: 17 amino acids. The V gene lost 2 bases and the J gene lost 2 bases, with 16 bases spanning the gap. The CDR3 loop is CASSFPPGQRNTGELFF. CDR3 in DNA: TGTGCCAGCAGCTTCCCCCCGGGACAAAGAAACACCGGGGAGCTGTTTTTT.

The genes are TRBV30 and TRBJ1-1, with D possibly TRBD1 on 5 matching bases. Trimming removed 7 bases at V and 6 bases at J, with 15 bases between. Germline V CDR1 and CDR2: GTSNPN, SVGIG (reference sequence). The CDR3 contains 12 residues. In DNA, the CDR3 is TGTGCCTCAGGGATTTGGGGCGCTGAAGCTTTCTTT. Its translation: CASGIWGAEAFF.

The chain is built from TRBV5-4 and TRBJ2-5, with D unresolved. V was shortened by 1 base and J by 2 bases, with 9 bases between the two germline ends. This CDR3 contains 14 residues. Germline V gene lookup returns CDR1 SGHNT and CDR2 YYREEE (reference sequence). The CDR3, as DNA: TGTGCCAGCAGCTTGATGAATCCTCAAGAGACCCAGTACTTC. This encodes CASSLMNPQETQYF.

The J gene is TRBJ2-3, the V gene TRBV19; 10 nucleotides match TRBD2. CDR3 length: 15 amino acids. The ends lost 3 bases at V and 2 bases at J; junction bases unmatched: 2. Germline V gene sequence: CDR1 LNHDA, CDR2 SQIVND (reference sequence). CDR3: CASSILAGVTDTQYF. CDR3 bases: TGTGCCAGTAGTATTCTAGCGGGGGTCACAGATACGCAGTATTTT.

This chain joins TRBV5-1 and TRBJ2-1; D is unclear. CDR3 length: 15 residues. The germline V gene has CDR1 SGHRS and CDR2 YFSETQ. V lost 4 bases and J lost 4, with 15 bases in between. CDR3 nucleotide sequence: TGCGCCAGCAGCCCCTCCTATACAGCGTACAATGAGCAGTTCTTC. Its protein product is CASSPSYTAYNEQFF.

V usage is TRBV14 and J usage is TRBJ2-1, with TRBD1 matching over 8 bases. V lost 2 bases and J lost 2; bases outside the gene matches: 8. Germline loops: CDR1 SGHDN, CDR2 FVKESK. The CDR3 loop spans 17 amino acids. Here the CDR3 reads CASSQTAGTGTYNEQFF. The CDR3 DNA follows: TGTGCCAGCAGCCAAACCGCCGGGACAGGAACCTACAATGAGCAGTTCTTC.

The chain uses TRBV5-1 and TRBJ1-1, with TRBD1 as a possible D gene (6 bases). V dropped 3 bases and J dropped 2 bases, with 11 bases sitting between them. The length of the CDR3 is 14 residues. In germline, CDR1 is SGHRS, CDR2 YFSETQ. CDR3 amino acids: CASSSGQRNTEAFF. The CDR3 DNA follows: TGCGCCAGCAGCTCTGGACAGAGAAACACTGAAGCTTTCTTT. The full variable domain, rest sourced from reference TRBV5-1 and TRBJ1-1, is KAGVTQTPRYLIKTRGQQVTLSCSPISGHRSVSWYQQTPGQGLQFLFEYFSETQRNKGNFPGRFSGRQFSNSRSEMNVSTLELGDSALYLCASSSGQRNTEAFFGQGTRLTVV.

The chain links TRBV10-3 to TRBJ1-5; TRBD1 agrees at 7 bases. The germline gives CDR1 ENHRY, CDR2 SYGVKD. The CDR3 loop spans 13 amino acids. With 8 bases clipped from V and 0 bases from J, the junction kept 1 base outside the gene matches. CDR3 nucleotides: TGTGCCATCCAGGGGGGTAGCAATCAGCCCCAGCATTTT. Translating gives CAIQGGSNQPQHF.

In nucleotides, the CDR3 is TGTGCCAGCAGCCGGGACAGCAAAAATGAAAAACTGTTTTTT. The encoded protein is CASSRDSKNEKLFF. This sequence joins TRBV5-4 and TRBJ1-4; TRBD1 agrees at 7 bases. V shed 4 bases, J shed 5 bases, and the junction held 5 bases outside the gene matches. Per germline, CDR1 SGHNT and CDR2 YYREEE (reference sequence). The CDR3 runs 14 residues. The variable domain in full, with the rest retrieved from reference TRBV5-4 and TRBJ1-4, is ETGVTQSPTHLIKTRGQQVTLRCSSQSGHNTVSWYQQALGQGPQFIFQYYREEENGRGNFPPRFSGLQFPNYSSELNVNALELDDSALYLCASSRDSKNEKLFFGSGTQLSVL.